This TCR beta chain was found in a study of cytomegalovirus exposure and HLA in healthy donors. The sample holds one count of this clone. Its cognate antigen is unknown. The PCR had 60 Vbeta and 13 Jbeta primers. The method was immunoSEQ multiplex PCR; TCRdb's version includes in-frame clones alone and lacks a portion of them. The table has fewer than 130,000 clones, approximately 84% seen once; the top ten hold about 1.8%. Study findings and constraints: Relative to the roughly 690-donor mean, N-insertions were reportedly fewer in an Asian-associated ancestry cluster in a later analysis.

CDR1 and CDR2 (germline): MRHNA, SNTAGT. The CDR3 runs 22 residues. V shed 2 bases and J 6 bases; nucleotides not matched to a gene: 28. This clonotype originated in a middle-aged man in good health and CMV-seronegative. The chain carries TRBV6-4 and TRBJ1-5; TRBD1 matches at 7 bases. Sequenced material: PBMCs. DNA for the CDR3: TGTGCCAGCAGTGACAGTACACCCTTCGACAGGGCTTTTAGTGATTCGGGTCAGCCCCAGCATTTT. This sequence encodes CASSDSTPFDRAFSDSGQPQHF.